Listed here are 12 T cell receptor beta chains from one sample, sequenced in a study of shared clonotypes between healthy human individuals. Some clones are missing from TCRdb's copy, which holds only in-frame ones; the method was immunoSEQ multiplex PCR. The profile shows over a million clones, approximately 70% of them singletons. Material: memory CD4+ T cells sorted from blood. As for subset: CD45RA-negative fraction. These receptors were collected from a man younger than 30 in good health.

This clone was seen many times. The CDR3 DNA follows: TGTGCCAGCAGTGAGACTCCCAGCTCCTACAATGAGCAGTTCTTC. It encodes CASSETPSSYNEQFF. The gene calls are TRBV2 and TRBJ2-1; D is unclear. CDR1 SNHLY and CDR2 FYNNEI come from the germline V gene. The CDR3 consists of 15 residues. V was trimmed by 3 bases and J by 0 bases, leaving 9 bases between them.

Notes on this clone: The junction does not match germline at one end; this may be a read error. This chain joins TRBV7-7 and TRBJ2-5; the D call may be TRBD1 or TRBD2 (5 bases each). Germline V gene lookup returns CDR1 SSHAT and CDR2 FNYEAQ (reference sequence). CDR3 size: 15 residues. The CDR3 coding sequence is TGTGCTAGCAGCTTAGGTCAGGGACCTCAAGAGACCCAGTACTTC. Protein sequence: CASSLGQGPQETQYF. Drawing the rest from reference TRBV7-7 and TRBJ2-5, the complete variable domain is GAGVSQSPRYKVTKRGQDVTLRCDPISSHATLYWYQQALGQGPEFLTYFNYEAQPDKSGLPSDRFSAERPEGSISTLTIQRTEQRDSAMYRCASSLGQGPQETQYFGPGTRLLVL.

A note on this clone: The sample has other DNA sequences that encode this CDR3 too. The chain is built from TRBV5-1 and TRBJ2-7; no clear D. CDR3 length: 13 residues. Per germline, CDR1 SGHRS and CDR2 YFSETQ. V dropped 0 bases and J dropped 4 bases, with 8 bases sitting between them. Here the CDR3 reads CASSLDRAYEQYF. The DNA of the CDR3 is TGCGCCAGCAGCTTGGACCGGGCTTACGAGCAGTACTTC.

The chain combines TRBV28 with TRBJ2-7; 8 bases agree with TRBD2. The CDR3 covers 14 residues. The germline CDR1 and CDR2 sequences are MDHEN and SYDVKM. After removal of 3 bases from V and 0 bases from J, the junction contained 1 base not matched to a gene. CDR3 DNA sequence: TGTGCCAGCAGTTTGAGCGGGAGCTCCTACGAGCAGTACTTC. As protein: CASSLSGSSYEQYF. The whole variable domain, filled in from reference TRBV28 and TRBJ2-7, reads DVKVTQSSRYLVKRTGEKVFLECVQDMDHENMFWYRQDPGLGLRLIYFSYDVKMKEKGDIPEGYSVSREKKERFSLILESASTNQTSMYLCASSLSGSSYEQYFGPGTRLTVT.

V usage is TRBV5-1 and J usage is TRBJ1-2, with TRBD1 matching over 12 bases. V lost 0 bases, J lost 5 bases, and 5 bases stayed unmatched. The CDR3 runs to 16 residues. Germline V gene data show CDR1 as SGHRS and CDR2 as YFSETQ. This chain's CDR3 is CASSLAGTGGAYGYTF. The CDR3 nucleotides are TGCGCCAGCAGCTTGGCAGGGACAGGGGGCGCATATGGCTACACCTTC.

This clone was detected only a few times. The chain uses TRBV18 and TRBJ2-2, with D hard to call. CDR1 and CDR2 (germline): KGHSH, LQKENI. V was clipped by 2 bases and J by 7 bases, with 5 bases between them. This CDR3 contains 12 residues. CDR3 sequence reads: CASSPGIGELFF. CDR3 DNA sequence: TGTGCCAGCTCACCAGGGATCGGGGAGCTGTTTTTT.

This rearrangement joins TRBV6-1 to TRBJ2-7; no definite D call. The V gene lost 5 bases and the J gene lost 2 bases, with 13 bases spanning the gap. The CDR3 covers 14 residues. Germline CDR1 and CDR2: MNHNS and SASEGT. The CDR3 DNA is TGTGCCAGCAGTACACAAGGCATCACCTACGAGCAGTACTTC. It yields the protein CASSTQGITYEQYF.

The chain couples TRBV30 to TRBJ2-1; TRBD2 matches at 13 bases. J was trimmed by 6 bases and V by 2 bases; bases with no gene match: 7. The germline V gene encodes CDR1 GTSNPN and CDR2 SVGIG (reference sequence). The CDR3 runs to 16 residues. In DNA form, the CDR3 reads TGTGCCTGGAGTAAGGGACTAGCGGGAAGTTTCAATGAGCAGTTCTTC. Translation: CAWSKGLAGSFNEQFF.

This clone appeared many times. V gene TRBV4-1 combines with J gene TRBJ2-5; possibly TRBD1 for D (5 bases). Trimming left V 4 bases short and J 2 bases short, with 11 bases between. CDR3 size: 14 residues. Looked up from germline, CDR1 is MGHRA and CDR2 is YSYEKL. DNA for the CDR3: TGCGCCAGCAGCCTTGGCAGACAGCAAGAGACCCAGTACTTC. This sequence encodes CASSLGRQQETQYF.

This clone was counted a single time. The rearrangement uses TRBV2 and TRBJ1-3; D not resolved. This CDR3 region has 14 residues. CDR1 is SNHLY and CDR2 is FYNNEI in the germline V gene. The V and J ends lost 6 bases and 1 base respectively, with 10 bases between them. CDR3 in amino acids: CASRVTSSGNTIYF. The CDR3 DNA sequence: TGTGCCAGCAGAGTGACTAGTTCTGGAAACACCATATATTTT.

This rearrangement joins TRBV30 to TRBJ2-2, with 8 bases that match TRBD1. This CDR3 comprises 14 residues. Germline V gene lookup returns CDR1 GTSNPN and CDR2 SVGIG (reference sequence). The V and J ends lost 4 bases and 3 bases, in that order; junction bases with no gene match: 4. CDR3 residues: CAWKQGAHTGELFF. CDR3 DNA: TGTGCCTGGAAGCAGGGGGCGCACACCGGGGAGCTGTTTTTT.

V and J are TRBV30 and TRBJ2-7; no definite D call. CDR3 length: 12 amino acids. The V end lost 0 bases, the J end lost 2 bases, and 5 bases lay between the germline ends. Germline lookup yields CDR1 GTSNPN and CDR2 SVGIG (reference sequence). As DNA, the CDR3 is TGTGCCTGGAGTGTCCAAACCTACGAGCAGTACTTC. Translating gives CAWSVQTYEQYF.